The rows below give T cell receptor beta chains drawn from one sample of a study of blood T cell repertoires in COVID-19. Produced via immunoSEQ multiplex PCR; TCRdb's table is partial and in-frame only. The data contain some 200,000 clones, approximately 82% of them singletons. The material sequenced was peripheral blood. The receptors originated from a human donor in a cohort sampled during active COVID-19. The CDR3 runs from the conserved cysteine through the conserved F or W. The D gene is left open where the match is weak. Clone size is not always given. Where it is, it says once, few, many or a class for expanded clones.

size,V,J,D,CDR3,DNA
.,TRBV15,TRBJ1-1,TRBD1,CATSRGQKTGGQREAFF,TGTGCCACCAGCAGAGGACAAAAAACAGGGGGCCAAAGGGAAGCTTTCTTT
.,TRBV30,TRBJ2-7,TRBD2,CAWSGTSGSNEQYF,TGTGCCTGGAGTGGGACTAGCGGGAGCAACGAGCAGTACTTC
.,TRBV2,TRBJ2-7,.,CASGRDSSYEQYF,TGTGCCAGCGGAAGAGACTCCTCCTACGAGCAGTACTTC
.,TRBV12-3/TRBV12-4,TRBJ2-7,TRBD1,CACNRGQGEQYF,TGTGCCTGTAACAGGGGGCAGGGCGAGCAGTACTTC
.,TRBV19,TRBJ1-2,.,CASSAGGPYYGYTF,TGTGCCAGTAGTGCGGGGGGGCCTTACTATGGCTACACCTTC
.,TRBV5-1,TRBJ2-7,TRBD1,CASSLAGTAYEQYF,TGCGCCAGCAGCTTGGCTGGGACAGCCTACGAGCAGTACTTC
.,TRBV18,TRBJ1-1,.,CASSSDRHLNTEAFF,TGTGCCAGCTCATCCGACAGACACCTGAACACTGAAGCTTTCTTT
.,TRBV6-5,TRBJ1-1,.,CASSPAGGTEAFF,TGTGCCAGCAGTCCGGCCGGAGGCACTGAAGCTTTCTTT
.,TRBV19,TRBJ2-7,.,CASGLQPYEQYF,TGTGCCAGTGGTTTACAGCCCTACGAGCAGTACTTC
once,TRBV27,TRBJ1-3,.,CASANRAGNTIYF,TGTGCCAGCGCAAACAGGGCTGGAAACACCATATATTTT
.,TRBV18,TRBJ2-6,.,CASSPRASLSSGANVLTF,TGTGCCAGCTCACCACGGGCCAGTTTGAGCTCTGGGGCCAACGTCCTGACTTTC
few,TRBV5-4,TRBJ1-6,TRBD1,CASTINRGRNSPLHF,TGTGCCAGCACCATCAACAGGGGGCGAAATTCACCCCTCCACTTT
.,TRBV20-1,TRBJ2-7,.,CSATEASPYSYEQYF,TGCAGTGCTACTGAGGCTAGCCCTTACTCCTACGAGCAGTACTTC
.,TRBV19,TRBJ2-3,TRBD2,CASGLASTDTQYF,TGTGCCAGTGGACTAGCTAGCACAGATACGCAGTATTTT
.,TRBV19,TRBJ2-2,TRBD1,CASSIPRTGRLNTGELFF,TGTGCCAGTAGTATACCCCGGACAGGGCGACTTAACACCGGGGAGCTGTTTTTT
.,TRBV4-1,TRBJ1-5,.,CASSPAAGVINQPQHF,TGCGCCAGCAGCCCGGCCGCCGGGGTGATCAATCAGCCCCAGCATTTT
.,TRBV3-1/TRBV3-2,TRBJ1-4,TRBD1,CASSKNRGTNEKLFF,TGTGCCAGCAGCAAAAACAGGGGCACGAATGAAAAACTGTTTTTT
.,TRBV4-1,TRBJ2-2,.,CASSQARANTGELFF,TGCGCCAGCAGCCAAGCACGGGCGAACACCGGGGAGCTGTTTTTT
.,TRBV6-6,TRBJ1-3,.,CASSYEGAGNTIYF,TGTGCCAGCAGTTACGAGGGAGCTGGAAACACCATATATTTT
.,TRBV28,TRBJ2-7,.,CASSPSGIRGAQYF,TGTGCCAGCAGTCCAAGTGGGATCAGGGGGGCGCAGTACTTC
.,TRBV15,TRBJ1-2,TRBD1,CATSRDPGQLNYGYTF,TGTGCCACCAGCAGAGATCCGGGACAGTTAAACTATGGCTACACCTTC
.,TRBV6-6,TRBJ2-7,TRBD2,CASSYGAGAPPGEQYF,TGTGCCAGCAGTTACGGGGCGGGAGCGCCCCCCGGCGAGCAGTACTTC
.,TRBV11-2,TRBJ2-7,.,CASSLGSSWASYEQYF,TGTGCCAGCAGCTTAGGCTCTAGCTGGGCCTCCTACGAGCAGTACTTC
few,TRBV6-5,TRBJ2-5,TRBD1,CASSYRGRETQYF,TGTGCCAGCAGTTACAGGGGGCGGGAGACCCAGTACTTC
.,TRBV5-5,TRBJ1-4,TRBD1,CASSYGGTGGSEKLFF,TGTGCCAGCAGCTATGGAGGGACAGGGGGCAGTGAAAAACTGTTTTTT